This T cell receptor beta chain stems from a study of OX40 agonist ivuxolimab in advanced cancers. Study background: Patients were dosed intravenously with ivuxolimab at 0.01 to 10 mg/kg every 2 weeks. From roughly 20 to 85 years was the age range, with a mean of approximately 58 years, and about 83% were male.

TCRdb's copy holds only in-frame clones and misses some; the assay was immunoSEQ multiplex PCR. The sample carries under 85,000 clones, approximately 86% recorded once. This sample comprised CD4+ or CD8+ T cells sorted from blood, obtained in a trial of the OX40 agonist ivuxolimab. The sequence derives from an adult with an advanced solid tumor such as melanoma, head and neck, liver or kidney cancer.

In nucleotides, the CDR3 is TGTGCCTCCGACAGGGGAACCTACGAGCAGTACTTC. Protein product: CASDRGTYEQYF. J is TRBJ2-7 and V is TRBV6-5; 8 bases agree with TRBD1. CDR3 length: 12 residues. Germline V gene lookup returns CDR1 MNHEY and CDR2 SVGAGI. Trimming at V came to 11 bases and at J to 2 bases, leaving 5 bases not matched to a gene.